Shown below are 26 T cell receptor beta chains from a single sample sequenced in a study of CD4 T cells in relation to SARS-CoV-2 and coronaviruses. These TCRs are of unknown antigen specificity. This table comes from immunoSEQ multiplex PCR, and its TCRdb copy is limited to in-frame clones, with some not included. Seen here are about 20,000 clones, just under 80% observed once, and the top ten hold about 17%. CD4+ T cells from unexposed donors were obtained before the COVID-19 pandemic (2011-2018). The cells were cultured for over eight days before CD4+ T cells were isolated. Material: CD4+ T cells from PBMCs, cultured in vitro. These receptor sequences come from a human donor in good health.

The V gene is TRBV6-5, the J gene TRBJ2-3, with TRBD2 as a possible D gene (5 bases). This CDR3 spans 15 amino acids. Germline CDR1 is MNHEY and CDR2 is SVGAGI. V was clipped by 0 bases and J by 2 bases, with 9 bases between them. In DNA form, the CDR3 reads TGTGCCAGCAGTTACTCTGACTACCTCACAGATACGCAGTATTTT. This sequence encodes CASSYSDYLTDTQYF.

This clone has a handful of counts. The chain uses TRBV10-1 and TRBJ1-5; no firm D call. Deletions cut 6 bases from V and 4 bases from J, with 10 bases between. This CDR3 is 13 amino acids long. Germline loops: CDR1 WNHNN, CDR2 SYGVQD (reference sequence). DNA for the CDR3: TGCGCCAGCAGCTCAAATGCGAATCAGCCCCAGCATTTT. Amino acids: CASSSNANQPQHF.

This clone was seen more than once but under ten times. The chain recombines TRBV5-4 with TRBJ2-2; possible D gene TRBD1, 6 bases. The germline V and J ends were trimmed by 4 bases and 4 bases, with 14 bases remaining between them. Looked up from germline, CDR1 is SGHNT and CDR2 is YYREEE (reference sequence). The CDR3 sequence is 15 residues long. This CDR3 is CASSGDKLITGELFF. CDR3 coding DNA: TGTGCCAGCAGCGGGGACAAGCTCATCACCGGGGAGCTGTTTTTT.

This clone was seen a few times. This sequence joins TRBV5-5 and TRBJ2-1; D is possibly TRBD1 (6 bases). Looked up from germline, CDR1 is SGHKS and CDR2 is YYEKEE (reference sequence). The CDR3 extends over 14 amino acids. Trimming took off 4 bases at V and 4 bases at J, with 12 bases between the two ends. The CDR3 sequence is CASSLQGRYNEQFF. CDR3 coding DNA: TGTGCCAGCAGCCTCCAGGGGCGGTACAATGAGCAGTTCTTC. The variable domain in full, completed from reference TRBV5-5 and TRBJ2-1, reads DAGVTQSPTHLIKTRGQQVTLRCSPISGHKSVSWYQQVLGQGPQFIFQYYEKEERGRGNFPDRFSARQFPNYSSELNVNALLLGDSALYLCASSLQGRYNEQFFGPGTRLTVL.

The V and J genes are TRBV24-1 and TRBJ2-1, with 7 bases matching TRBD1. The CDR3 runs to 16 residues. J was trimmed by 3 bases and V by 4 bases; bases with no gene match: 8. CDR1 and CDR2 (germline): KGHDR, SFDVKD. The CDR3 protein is CATSEPGQDHYNEQFF. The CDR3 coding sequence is TGTGCCACCAGTGAACCCGGACAGGACCACTACAATGAGCAGTTCTTC.

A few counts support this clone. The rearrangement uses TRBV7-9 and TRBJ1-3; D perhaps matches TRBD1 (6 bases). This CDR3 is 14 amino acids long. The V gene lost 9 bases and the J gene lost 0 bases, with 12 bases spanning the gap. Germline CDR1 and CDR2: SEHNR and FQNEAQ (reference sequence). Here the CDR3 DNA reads TGTGCCAGTTCTGGGACACGCTCTGGAAACACCATATATTTT. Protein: CASSGTRSGNTIYF.

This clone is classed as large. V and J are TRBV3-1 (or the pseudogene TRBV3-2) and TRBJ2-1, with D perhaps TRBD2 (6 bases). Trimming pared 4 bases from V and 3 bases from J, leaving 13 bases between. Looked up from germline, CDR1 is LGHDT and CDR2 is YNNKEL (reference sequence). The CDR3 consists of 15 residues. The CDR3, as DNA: TGTGCCAGCAGCCCCCGGGGGAGAGGCTACAATGAGCAGTTCTTC. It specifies CASSPRGRGYNEQFF.

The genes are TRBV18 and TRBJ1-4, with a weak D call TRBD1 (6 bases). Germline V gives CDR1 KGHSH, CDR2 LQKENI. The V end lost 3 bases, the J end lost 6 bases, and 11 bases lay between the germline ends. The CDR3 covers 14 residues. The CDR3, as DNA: TGTGCCAGCTCACCGACGGACAGTCATGAAAAACTGTTTTTT. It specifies CASSPTDSHEKLFF. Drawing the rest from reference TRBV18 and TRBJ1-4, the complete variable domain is NAGVMQNPRHLVRRRGQEARLRCSPMKGHSHVYWYRQLPEEGLKFMVYLQKENIIDESGMPKERFSAEFPKEGPSILRIQQVVRGDSAAYFCASSPTDSHEKLFFGSGTQLSVL.

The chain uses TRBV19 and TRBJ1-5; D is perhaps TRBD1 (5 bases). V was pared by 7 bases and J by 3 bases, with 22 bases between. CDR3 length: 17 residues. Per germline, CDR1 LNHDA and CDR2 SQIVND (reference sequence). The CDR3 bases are TGTGCCAGTAACGAAGGCGGTAGTTGGGGCCTCAATCAGCCCCAGCATTTT. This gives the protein CASNEGGSWGLNQPQHF.

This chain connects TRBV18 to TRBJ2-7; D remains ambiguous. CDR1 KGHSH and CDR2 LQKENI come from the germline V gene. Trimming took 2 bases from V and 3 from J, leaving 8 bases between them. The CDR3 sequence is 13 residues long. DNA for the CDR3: TGTGCCAGCTCACCAGCGACCCACTACGAGCAGTACTTC. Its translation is CASSPATHYEQYF.

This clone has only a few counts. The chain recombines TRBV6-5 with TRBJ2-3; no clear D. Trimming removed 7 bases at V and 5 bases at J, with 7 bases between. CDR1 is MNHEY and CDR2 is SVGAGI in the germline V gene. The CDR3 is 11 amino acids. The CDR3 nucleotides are TGTGCCAGCAATTTTGGAGATACGCAGTATTTT. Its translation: CASNFGDTQYF.

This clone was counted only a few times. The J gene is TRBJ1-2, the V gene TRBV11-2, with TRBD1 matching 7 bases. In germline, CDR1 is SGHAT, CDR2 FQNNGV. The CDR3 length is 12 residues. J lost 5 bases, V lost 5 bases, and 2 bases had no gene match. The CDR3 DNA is TGTGCCAGCAGCCCGACAGGGTATGGCTACACCTTC. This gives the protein CASSPTGYGYTF.

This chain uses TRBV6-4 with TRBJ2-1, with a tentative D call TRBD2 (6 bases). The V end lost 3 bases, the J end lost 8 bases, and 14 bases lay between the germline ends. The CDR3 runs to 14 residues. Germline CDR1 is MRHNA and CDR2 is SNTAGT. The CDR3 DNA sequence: TGTGCCAGCAGTGAAACCGGGACTTTGGATGAGCAGTTCTTC. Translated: CASSETGTLDEQFF.

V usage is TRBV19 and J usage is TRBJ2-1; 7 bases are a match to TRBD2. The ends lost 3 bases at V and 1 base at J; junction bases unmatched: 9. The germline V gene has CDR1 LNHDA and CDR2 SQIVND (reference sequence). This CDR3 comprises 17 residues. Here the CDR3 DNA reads TGTGCCAGTAGTATGGGGGGGGGAGTTAATTCCTACAATGAGCAGTTCTTC. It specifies CASSMGGGVNSYNEQFF.

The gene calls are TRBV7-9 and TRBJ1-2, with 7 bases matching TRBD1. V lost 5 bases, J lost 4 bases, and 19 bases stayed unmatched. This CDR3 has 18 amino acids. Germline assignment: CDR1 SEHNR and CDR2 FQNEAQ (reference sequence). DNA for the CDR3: TGTGCCAGCAGCCCACACCTCGGGACGGGAGGGGGCGGCTATGGCTACACCTTC. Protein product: CASSPHLGTGGGGYGYTF.

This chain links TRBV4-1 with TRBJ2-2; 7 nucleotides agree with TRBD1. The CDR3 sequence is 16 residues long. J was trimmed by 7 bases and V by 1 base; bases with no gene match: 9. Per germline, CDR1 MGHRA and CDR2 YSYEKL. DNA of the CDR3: TGCGCCAGCAGCCAAGCCGGGACAGTTTTATACGGGGAGCTGTTTTTT. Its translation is CASSQAGTVLYGELFF.

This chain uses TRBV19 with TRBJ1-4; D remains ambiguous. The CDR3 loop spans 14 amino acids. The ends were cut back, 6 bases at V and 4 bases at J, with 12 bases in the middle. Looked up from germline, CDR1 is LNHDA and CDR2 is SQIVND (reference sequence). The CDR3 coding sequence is TGTGCCAGTAGCCTCCGTACCGTTAATGAAAAACTGTTTTTT. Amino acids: CASSLRTVNEKLFF.

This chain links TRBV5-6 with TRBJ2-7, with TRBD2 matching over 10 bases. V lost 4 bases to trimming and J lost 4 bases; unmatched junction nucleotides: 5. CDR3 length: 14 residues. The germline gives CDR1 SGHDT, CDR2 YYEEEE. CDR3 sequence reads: CASSPGLATYEQYF. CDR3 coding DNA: TGTGCCAGCAGCCCGGGACTAGCGACATACGAGCAGTACTTC.

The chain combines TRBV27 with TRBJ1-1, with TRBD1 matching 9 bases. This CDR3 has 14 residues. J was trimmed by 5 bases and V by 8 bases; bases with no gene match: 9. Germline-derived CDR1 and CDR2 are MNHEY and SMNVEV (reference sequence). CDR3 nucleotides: TGTGCCAGCCGATCAACAGGGGGCGGAACTGAAGCTTTCTTT. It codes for CASRSTGGGTEAFF.

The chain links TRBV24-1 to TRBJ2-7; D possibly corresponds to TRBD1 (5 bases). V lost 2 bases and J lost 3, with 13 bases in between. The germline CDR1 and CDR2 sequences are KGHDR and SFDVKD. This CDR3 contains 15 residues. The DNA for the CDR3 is TGTGCCACCAGTGATTCGCAGGGAAACGGCTACGAGCAGTACTTC. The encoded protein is CATSDSQGNGYEQYF.

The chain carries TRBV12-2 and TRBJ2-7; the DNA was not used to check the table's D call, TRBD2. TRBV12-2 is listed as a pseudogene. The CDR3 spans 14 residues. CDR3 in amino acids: CASLAGGPSGEQYF. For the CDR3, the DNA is TGTGCAAGTTTAGCGGGAGGGCCTAGCGGGGAGCAGTACTTC.

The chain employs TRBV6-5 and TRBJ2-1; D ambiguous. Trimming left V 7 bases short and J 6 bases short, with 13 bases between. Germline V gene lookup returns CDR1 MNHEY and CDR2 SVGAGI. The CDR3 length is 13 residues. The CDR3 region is CASIRRQSNEQFF. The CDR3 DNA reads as TGTGCCAGCATTCGAAGACAAAGCAATGAGCAGTTCTTC.

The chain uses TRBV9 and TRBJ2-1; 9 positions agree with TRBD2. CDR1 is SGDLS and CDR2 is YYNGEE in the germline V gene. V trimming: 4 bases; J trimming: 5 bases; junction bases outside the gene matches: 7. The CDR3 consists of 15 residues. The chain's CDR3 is CASSPSGETHNEQFF. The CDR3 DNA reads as TGTGCCAGCAGCCCTAGCGGGGAGACACACAATGAGCAGTTCTTC.

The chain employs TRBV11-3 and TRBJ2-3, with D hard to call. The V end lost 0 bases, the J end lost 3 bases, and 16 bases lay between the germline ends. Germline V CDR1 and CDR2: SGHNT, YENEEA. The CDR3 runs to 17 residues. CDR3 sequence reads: CASSLEGRGVRTDTQYF. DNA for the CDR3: TGTGCCAGCAGCTTAGAGGGCCGTGGGGTGAGGACAGATACGCAGTATTTT. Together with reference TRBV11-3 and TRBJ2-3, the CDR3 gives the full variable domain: EAGVVQSPRYKIIEKKQPVAFWCNPISGHNTLYWYLQNLGQGPELLIRYENEEAVDDSQLPKDRFSAERLKGVDSTLKIQPAELGDSAVYLCASSLEGRGVRTDTQYFGPGTRLTVL.

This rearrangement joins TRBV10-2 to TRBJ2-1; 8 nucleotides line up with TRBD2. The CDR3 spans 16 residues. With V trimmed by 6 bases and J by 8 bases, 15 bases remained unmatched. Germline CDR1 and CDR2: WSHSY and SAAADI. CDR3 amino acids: CASRGASGWVVDEQFF. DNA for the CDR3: TGCGCCAGCAGAGGGGCTAGCGGGTGGGTGGTGGATGAGCAGTTCTTC.

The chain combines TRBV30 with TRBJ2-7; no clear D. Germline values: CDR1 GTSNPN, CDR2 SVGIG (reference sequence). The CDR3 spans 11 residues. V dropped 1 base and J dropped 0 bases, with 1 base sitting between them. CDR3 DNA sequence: TGTGCCTGGAGTGCCTCCTACGAGCAGTACTTC. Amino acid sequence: CAWSASYEQYF.